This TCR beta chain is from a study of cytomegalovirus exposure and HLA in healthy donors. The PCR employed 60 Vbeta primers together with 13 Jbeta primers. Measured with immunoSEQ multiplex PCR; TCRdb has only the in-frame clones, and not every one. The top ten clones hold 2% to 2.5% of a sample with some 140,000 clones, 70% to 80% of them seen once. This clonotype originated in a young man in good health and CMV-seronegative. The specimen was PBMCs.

CDR3 loop: CASSSWTGLFTEAFF. DNA for the CDR3: TGTGCCAGCAGTTCTTGGACAGGGTTGTTCACTGAAGCTTTCTTT. This chain uses TRBV27 with TRBJ1-1; TRBD1 matches 8 bases. J lost 4 bases, V lost 4 bases, and 8 bases had no gene match. Germline V lookup: CDR1 MNHEY, CDR2 SMNVEV (reference sequence). The CDR3 loop spans 15 amino acids.